The next 25 T cell receptor beta chains were all read from a single sample in a study of blood T cell repertoires in COVID-19. Some clones are missing from TCRdb's copy, which holds only in-frame ones; the method was immunoSEQ multiplex PCR. The sample has approximately 250,000 clones, about nine tenths seen once. The source material was PBMCs or T cells enriched from blood (not recorded which). Receptors were obtained from a woman between 25 and 40 years old with acute COVID-19.

V usage is TRBV7-2 and J usage is TRBJ1-4; 8 nucleotides agree with TRBD1. CDR3 length: 14 residues. Germline values: CDR1 SGHTA, CDR2 FQGNSA. V lost 7 bases to trimming and J lost 8 bases; unmatched junction nucleotides: 9. The CDR3 sequence: CASTPQGGNEKLFF. For the CDR3, the DNA is TGTGCCAGCACCCCACAGGGGGGAAACGAAAAACTGTTTTTT.

The V gene is TRBV5-5, the J gene TRBJ2-7; D perhaps matches TRBD2 (5 bases). The CDR3 is 13 residues long. CDR1 and CDR2 (germline): SGHKS, YYEKEE (reference sequence). V lost 3 bases and J lost 6, with 13 bases in between. The CDR3 DNA reads TGTGCCAGCAGCTGGGAGCTCCGGGGCGAGCAGTACTTC. Its protein product is CASSWELRGEQYF.

The chain couples TRBV28 to TRBJ2-7; the D is unclear. The CDR3 is 14 residues long. Trimming took 5 bases from V and 4 from J, leaving 15 bases between them. Germline CDR1 and CDR2: MDHEN and SYDVKM. In DNA, the CDR3 is TGTGCCAGCAGTCCAGATCAGGTCCGGTACGAGCAGTACTTC. Protein sequence: CASSPDQVRYEQYF.

This rearrangement joins TRBV7-2 to TRBJ2-2; 10 bases map to TRBD2. V lost 1 base and J lost 5; bases outside the gene matches: 10. This CDR3 comprises 18 residues. The germline CDR1 and CDR2 sequences are SGHTA and FQGNSA. CDR3 in amino acids: CASSLVSSGSDITGELFF. DNA of the CDR3: TGTGCCAGCAGCTTAGTGTCTAGCGGGAGTGATATTACCGGGGAGCTGTTTTTT.

The genes are TRBV5-1 and TRBJ2-1; 11 nucleotides match TRBD2. Germline V gene data show CDR1 as SGHRS and CDR2 as YFSETQ. This CDR3 has 16 amino acids. V shed 2 bases and J 6 bases; nucleotides not matched to a gene: 7. The DNA of the CDR3 is TGCGCCAGCAGCTTTAGCGGGAGGGCCCCAGTCAATGAGCAGTTCTTC. It encodes CASSFSGRAPVNEQFF. Variable domain in full (rest from reference TRBV5-1 and TRBJ2-1): KAGVTQTPRYLIKTRGQQVTLSCSPISGHRSVSWYQQTPGQGLQFLFEYFSETQRNKGNFPGRFSGRQFSNSRSEMNVSTLELGDSALYLCASSFSGRAPVNEQFFGPGTRLTVL.

The J gene is TRBJ1-2, the V gene TRBV27; D is unclear. The germline V gene encodes CDR1 MNHEY and CDR2 SMNVEV (reference sequence). The V end was cut by 4 bases, the J end by 0 bases, with 6 bases between. The CDR3 contains 13 residues. In DNA, the CDR3 is TGTGCCAGCAGTTCGTCAGCTAACTATGGCTACACCTTC. Its translation is CASSSSANYGYTF.

The chain employs TRBV19 and TRBJ1-6; D uncertain. CDR1 and CDR2 from the germline V gene are LNHDA and SQIVND (reference sequence). The CDR3 spans 15 residues. V was shortened by 3 bases and J by 7 bases, with 13 bases between the two germline ends. CDR3 coding DNA: TGTGCCAGTAGTATCGAAAGCGGGCTCAATTCACCCCTCCACTTT. Translating it yields CASSIESGLNSPLHF.

The rearrangement links TRBV28 to TRBJ2-2; D is perhaps TRBD2 (6 bases). The CDR3 contains 16 residues. Trimming cost V 6 bases and J 0 bases, with 14 bases left between them. The germline CDR1 and CDR2 sequences are MDHEN and SYDVKM. DNA for the CDR3: TGTGCCAGCAGCCCAACCTGGACTACGAACACCGGGGAGCTGTTTTTT. It specifies CASSPTWTTNTGELFF.

This clone was seen once. CDR3 DNA sequence: TGTGCCAGCTCCTGGACAGGGACCTACAATGAGCAGTTCTTC. The encoded protein is CASSWTGTYNEQFF. The chain carries TRBV18 and TRBJ2-1; 8 nucleotides agree with TRBD1. The trim removed 6 bases at V and 2 bases at J, leaving 3 bases unmatched. Germline-derived CDR1 and CDR2 are KGHSH and LQKENI. This CDR3 region has 14 residues. Complete variable domain (other parts from reference TRBV18 and TRBJ2-1): NAGVMQNPRHLVRRRGQEARLRCSPMKGHSHVYWYRQLPEEGLKFMVYLQKENIIDESGMPKERFSAEFPKEGPSILRIQQVVRGDSAAYFCASSWTGTYNEQFFGPGTRLTVL.

The rearrangement joins TRBV3-1 (or the pseudogene TRBV3-2) to TRBJ1-2; 10 nucleotides line up with TRBD1. In germline, CDR1 is LGHDT, CDR2 YNNKEL (reference sequence). This CDR3 has 16 residues. V shed 1 base and J 8 bases; nucleotides not matched to a gene: 10. The CDR3: CASSQAGDRGSGGYTF. The CDR3, as DNA: TGTGCCAGCAGCCAAGCTGGGGACAGGGGATCGGGAGGCTACACCTTC.

V and J are TRBV30 and TRBJ1-6, with D hard to call. The germline V and J ends were trimmed by 0 bases and 9 bases, with 15 bases remaining between them. From germline, CDR1 is GTSNPN and CDR2 SVGIG (reference sequence). This CDR3 comprises 15 residues. The CDR3 nucleotides are TGTGCCTGGAGTGTATTAATAAGTGGCGGTTCACCCCTCCACTTT. Its protein is CAWSVLISGGSPLHF.

This clone was observed a single time. The J gene is TRBJ2-2, the V gene TRBV9, with TRBD2 identical over 11 bases. Germline CDR1 and CDR2: SGDLS and YYNGEE. The CDR3 is 18 amino acids. Trimming at V came to 0 bases and at J to 5 bases, leaving 9 bases not matched to a gene. The CDR3 DNA sequence: TGTGCCAGCAGCGTAGATACTAGCGGGAGCCTTAGAACCGGGGAGCTGTTTTTT. It yields the protein CASSVDTSGSLRTGELFF.

The chain couples TRBV5-1 to TRBJ2-1; D is perhaps TRBD2 (5 bases). The CDR3 has 16 residues. The ends were cut back, 1 base at V and 0 bases at J, with 11 bases in the middle. Germline CDR1 reads SGHRS; CDR2 reads YFSETQ. The CDR3 loop is CASSLFPGSSYNEQFF. The CDR3 DNA reads TGCGCCAGCAGCTTGTTCCCGGGAAGCTCCTACAATGAGCAGTTCTTC. The complete variable domain, with remaining parts taken from reference TRBV5-1 and TRBJ2-1, reads KAGVTQTPRYLIKTRGQQVTLSCSPISGHRSVSWYQQTPGQGLQFLFEYFSETQRNKGNFPGRFSGRQFSNSRSEMNVSTLELGDSALYLCASSLFPGSSYNEQFFGPGTRLTVL.

This rearrangement joins TRBV7-9 to TRBJ1-1; 7 positions agree with TRBD1. The germline CDR1 and CDR2 sequences are SEHNR and FQNEAQ (reference sequence). V trimming: 2 bases; J trimming: 5 bases; junction bases outside the gene matches: 5. This CDR3 has 14 residues. The DNA for the CDR3 is TGTGCCAGCAGCTTAAGACAGGGTGATACTGAAGCTTTCTTT. This sequence encodes CASSLRQGDTEAFF. Based on the CDR3 plus reference TRBV7-9 and TRBJ1-1, the full variable domain is DTGVSQNPRHKITKRGQNVTFRCDPISEHNRLYWYRQTLGQGPEFLTYFQNEAQLEKSRLLSDRFSAERPKGSFSTLEIQRTEQGDSAMYLCASSLRQGDTEAFFGQGTRLTVV.

V is TRBV3-1 (or the pseudogene TRBV3-2) and J is TRBJ1-6; possible D gene TRBD1, 5 bases. The V gene lost 6 bases and the J gene lost 8 bases, with 14 bases spanning the gap. This CDR3 has 14 residues. Germline CDR1 is LGHDT and CDR2 is YNNKEL (reference sequence). CDR3 nucleotide sequence: TGTGCCAGCAGTCAACAGGTCTGGGATTCACCCCTCCACTTT. Encoded protein: CASSQQVWDSPLHF.

The chain links TRBV7-8 to TRBJ2-3; 10 nucleotides line up with TRBD2. Germline V gives CDR1 SGHVS, CDR2 FQNEAQ. Losses at the gene ends were 3 bases for V and 3 bases for J; bases not matched to a gene: 6. The CDR3 spans 16 residues. The CDR3 region has the DNA TGTGCCAGCAGCTTGGGACTAGCGTATGGGACAGATACGCAGTATTTT. Translating it yields CASSLGLAYGTDTQYF.

The chain links TRBV6-5 to TRBJ1-1; D gene ambiguous. The germline V and J ends were trimmed by 4 bases and 0 bases, with 9 bases remaining between them. Germline V CDR1 and CDR2: MNHEY, SVGAGI. This CDR3 region has 14 residues. This CDR3 is CASSWHRLNTEAFF. CDR3 nucleotide sequence: TGTGCCAGCAGTTGGCACAGATTGAACACTGAAGCTTTCTTT.

The chain recombines TRBV5-1 with TRBJ2-1; TRBD2 matches 8 bases. The V gene's germline CDR1 is SGHRS and CDR2 YFSETQ. The CDR3 totals 15 residues. The J segment lost 4 bases and the V segment lost 4 bases, leaving 7 bases of the junction unmatched. CDR3 nucleotides: TGCGCCAGCAGCGTCACACTAGCGGAGTACAATGAGCAGTTCTTC. Encoded protein: CASSVTLAEYNEQFF.

V gene TRBV15 combines with J gene TRBJ2-5; D is possibly TRBD2 (6 bases). The V and J ends lost 6 bases and 4 bases respectively, with 15 bases between them. This CDR3 spans 14 amino acids. Germline CDR1 is LNHNV and CDR2 is YYDKDF (reference sequence). The CDR3 here is CATRPWGGRETQYF. The CDR3 nucleotides are TGTGCCACCAGACCATGGGGAGGAAGAGAGACCCAGTACTTC.

The CDR3, as DNA: TGTGCCTGGAACGGCCCCGAGGCCGGACCCCTCCACTTT. Residues: CAWNGPEAGPLHF. The genes are TRBV30 and TRBJ1-6, with D hard to call. Trimming stripped 4 bases from V and 12 bases from J, with 16 bases between. Germline V lookup: CDR1 GTSNPN, CDR2 SVGIG (reference sequence). This CDR3 is 13 amino acids long.

The chain is built from TRBV7-3 and TRBJ1-1; D not certain. Trimming left V 2 bases short and J 0 bases short, with 10 bases between. The germline V gene has CDR1 SGHTA and CDR2 FQGTGA. This CDR3 contains 15 residues. The CDR3 loop reads CASSLVGSMNTEAFF. In DNA, the CDR3 is TGTGCCAGCAGCTTAGTGGGCAGCATGAACACTGAAGCTTTCTTT. Variable domain in full (rest from reference TRBV7-3 and TRBJ1-1): GAGVSQTPSNKVTEKGKYVELRCDPISGHTALYWYRQSLGQGPEFLIYFQGTGAADDSGLPNDRFFAVRPEGSVSTLKIQRTERGDSAVYLCASSLVGSMNTEAFFGQGTRLTVV.

This clone occurred once. The J gene is TRBJ2-1, the V gene TRBV29-1; 11 bases fit TRBD2. The germline V gene has CDR1 SQVTM and CDR2 ANQGSEA. This CDR3 comprises 15 residues. V shed 6 bases and J 1 base; nucleotides not matched to a gene: 5. CDR3 bases: TGCAGCGTCGCCCTAGCGGGAGGTTCCTACAATGAGCAGTTCTTC. Its translation is CSVALAGGSYNEQFF.

The chain employs TRBV27 and TRBJ2-2, with TRBD1 identical over 9 bases. The ends lost 5 bases at V and 3 bases at J; junction bases unmatched: 7. Per germline, CDR1 MNHEY and CDR2 SMNVEV (reference sequence). There are 16 residues in the CDR3. In nucleotides, the CDR3 is TGTGCCAGCAGTCCAAAGACAGGGGGGGACACCGGGGAGCTGTTTTTT. Its protein is CASSPKTGGDTGELFF.

The V call is TRBV30, the J call TRBJ2-7, with D maybe TRBD2 (6 bases). V shed 0 bases and J shed 5 bases, with 14 bases lying between them. The CDR3 covers 14 residues. Germline CDR1 GTSNPN, CDR2 SVGIG (reference sequence). The CDR3 bases are TGTGCCTGGAGTGTACAGTCCGGAGGGAACGAGCAGTACTTC. As protein: CAWSVQSGGNEQYF.

V gene TRBV5-1 combines with J gene TRBJ2-7, with TRBD2 matching 7 bases. The V segment lost 0 bases and the J segment 2 bases; nucleotides outside the gene matches: 5. The length of the CDR3 is 15 residues. Per the germline V gene, CDR1 is SGHRS and CDR2 is YFSETQ. CDR3 in amino acids: CASSLAAGVAYEQYF. CDR3 in DNA: TGCGCCAGCAGCTTGGCCGCGGGGGTCGCCTACGAGCAGTACTTC.